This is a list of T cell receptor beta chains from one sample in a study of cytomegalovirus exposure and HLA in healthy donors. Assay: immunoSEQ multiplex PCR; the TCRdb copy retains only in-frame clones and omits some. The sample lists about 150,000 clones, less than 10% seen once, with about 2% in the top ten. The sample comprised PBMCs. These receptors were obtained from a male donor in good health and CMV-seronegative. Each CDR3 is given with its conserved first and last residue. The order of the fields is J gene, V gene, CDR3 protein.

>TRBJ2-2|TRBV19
CASSIGGGNTGELFF
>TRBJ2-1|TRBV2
CASSRLAVYNEQFF
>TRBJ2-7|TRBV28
CASSPQAWRGEQYF
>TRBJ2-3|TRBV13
CASSLGGTSGRGGTDTQYF
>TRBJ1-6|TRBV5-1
CASSLEVQGAPLHF
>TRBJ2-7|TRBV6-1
CASSERGVYEQYF
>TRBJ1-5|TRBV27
CASSVTGGSQPQHF
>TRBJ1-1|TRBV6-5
CASSQGRDGTFF
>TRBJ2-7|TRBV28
CASSLDLRDRSYEQYF
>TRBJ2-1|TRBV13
CASSIRPGAGGPYNEQFF
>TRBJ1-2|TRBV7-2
CASSLGAGAEGRGYTF
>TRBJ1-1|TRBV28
CASRATGNTEAFF
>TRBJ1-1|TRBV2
CASTGSVTEAFF
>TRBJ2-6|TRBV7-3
CASSPISGSSGANVLTF
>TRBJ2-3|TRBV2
CASRGPPGQGVREGDTQYF
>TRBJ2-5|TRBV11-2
CASSADRGRGGTQYF
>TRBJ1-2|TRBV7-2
CASSLKGALLPGYTF
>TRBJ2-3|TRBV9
CASSYRVSADTQYF
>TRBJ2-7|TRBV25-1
CASSLAGGSYEQYF
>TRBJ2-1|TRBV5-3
CARSLGRGGQFF
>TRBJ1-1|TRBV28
CASSLWPMNTEAFF
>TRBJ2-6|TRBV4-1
CASSQDLSPRFRDLSGANVLTF
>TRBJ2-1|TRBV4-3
CASSQDVRRRGSYNEQFF
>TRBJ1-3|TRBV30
CAWTRQASSGNTIYF